This TCR beta chain derives from a study of T cells in Graves' hyperthyroidism and ophthalmopathy. Whole-study context: Before treatment of any kind, peripheral blood was taken at initial diagnosis.

Germline-derived CDR1 and CDR2 are LGHNA and YNFKEQ. The CDR3 contains 13 residues. Trimming shortened V by 0 bases and J by 10 bases, and 7 bases separated the two germline ends. Study-wide results and limits: The blood repertoire included most of the expanded thyroid clonotypes above 0.001.

This clonotype came up a few times. Its antigen is as yet unknown. Patients having uncontrolled infection, another autoimmune disease, pregnancy or lactation were not included. There were TCR beta CDR3 regions amplified from RNA transcripts. Primed by the HTBI set, a first-round RT-PCR was run on the TCR CDR3. TCRdb reanalysed the multiplex PCR reads using MiXCR and keeps one entry per CDR3 protein. Of 500,000 to 550,000 distinct CDR3 sequences in the sample, roughly 20% were seen once. The clonotype comes from a man younger than 35 with Graves' hyperthyroidism. What was sequenced was blood. The chain carries TRBV4-2 and TRBJ1-6; D is unclear. CDR3 bases: TGTGCCAGCAGCCAAGAAGGGAGATCACCCCTCCACTTT. Translated: CASSQEGRSPLHF.